This T cell receptor beta chain stems from a study of cytomegalovirus exposure and HLA in healthy donors (dated by TCRdb to the late 2010s). With regard to the full study: An earlier analysis of fewer than 750 of the donors reported approximately 280 Gb of sequence data and 117 million unique TCR beta sequences obtained from 150 million to 200 million T cells. Among the approximately 400 genotyped donors, around 79% belonged to the genetic ancestry cluster associated with self-reported Caucasian donors. Across some 400 genotyped donors of the cohort, an average of roughly 230,000 unique TCR beta nucleotide sequences per donor were sequenced, and around 20% of those sequences were non-productive. Alongside the repertoire data, information on donor age, sex, ethnicity and CMV serostatus was compiled. All discovery cohort repertoires had been generated on a single sequencing platform. A separate validation cohort of more than 100 different subjects was used in addition to the 666-subject first cohort. In an earlier analysis of 500 to 650 of the donors, high-throughput TCR beta sequencing was used to judge whether each TCR beta V gene segment behaved as functional or pseudogenic. Because of strong linkage in the cohort, roughly 5 DR-DQ haplotypes were treated as single units for association and clustering. In a later analysis, previously published TCR beta repertoires from 670 or so donors were re-analyzed and high-resolution HLA genotyping was added so that TCR occurrence patterns could be studied. Rather than drawing on any new phenotypic data, the later analysis identified candidate immune exposures from TCR beta sequences and the way those sequences occurred across donors. The study aimed to test whether signatures of past pathogen exposure could be identified by cataloging public T cell receptors. A later genetic analysis used genome-wide SNP genotypes for about 55% of the 666 donors, treating that subset as a discovery cohort. HLA typing included class I and class II loci at four-digit resolution. The number of donors typed differed by locus, with about 629-630 for A, B, C, DRB1 and DQB1, roughly 520 for DQA1, over 600 for DPA1, and 400 to 490 for DPB1. An early release that covered fewer than 800 HLA-typed donors contained approximately 300 gigabases of sequencing data and approximately 85 million unique TCR sequences. The study used immunosequencing to profile the T cell repertoires of approximately 650 subjects and linked those repertoires to cytomegalovirus serostatus. To predict cytomegalovirus infection status, the study brought together high-throughput TCR immunosequencing, statistical association of individual TCRs with disease status, and machine learning. Results and caveats for the whole study, not just this receptor: In an earlier analysis of under 600 of the donors, most TCR beta V segments were observed in productive rearrangements about 90% or about 30% of the time, broadly matching IMGT annotations. According to the authors, the approach could potentially be generalized to other disease states and immunological phenotypes. In a later analysis, the rate of TCR association differed among HLA loci, with DRB1 alleles having the most associated TCRs and HLA-C alleles having the fewest. Linkage disequilibrium might explain the correlated functional status among segregating V segments, but an unknown experimental factor could not be excluded. Because HLA typing was missing for some donors at each locus, association tests included only the typed subset. In vitro tests confirmed that a few of the cytomegalovirus-associated TCR beta chains recognize cytomegalovirus antigens. The presence/absence analyses assumed that sequencing depth was roughly uniform across donors, and that assumption may not be true. Across donors, most TCR sequences were observed very rarely, whereas some public TCRs were present in many individuals. A later genetic analysis reported fewer N-insertions in productive TCRs among donors in an Asian-associated ancestry cluster than the roughly 620-donor mean. The only immune exposure information available for the cohort was CMV serostatus. A further reported finding was that TCR beta sequences accurately predicted the HLA-A and HLA-B alleles for most subjects in the first cohort. About 17 rarely observed V segments, including chromosome 9 orphons, were excluded from the earlier analysis of about 610 of the donors because counts were too low. The classifier was reported to diagnose cytomegalovirus status with high specificity and sensitivity in both the original cohort and the validation cohort. In a later analysis, most CMV-associated TCR beta chains were found to appear HLA-restricted, with HLA associations seemingly driven largely by CMV exposure. Compared with equally common non-associated chains, HLA-associated TCR beta chains in a later analysis were more clonally expanded and had lower generation probabilities. Only TCR beta chains were sequenced in this cohort, and the absence of alpha or paired-chain data limited detectable features. V-gene and J-gene trimming of TCR beta chains was associated with a missense DCLRE1C variant in a later genetic analysis, and the association was replicated in an independent cohort. Some IMGT-functional V segments, including TRBV6-2 and TRBV6-3, could not be told apart with the 87-base-pair reads, so those segments were excluded. The sequencing pipeline was judged likely to have produced a cluster of highly shared sequence variants as a technical artifact. The study gave a list of 150 to 200 TCR beta chains associated with cytomegalovirus. In a later analysis, several top co-occurrence clusters were reported to appear linked to parvovirus B19, influenza, CMV and Epstein-Barr virus. At a false discovery rate of 0.05, a later analysis linked some 18,000 TCR beta sequences to specific HLA alleles. Assigning TCR associations to individual alleles was difficult when HLA alleles, especially DR and DQ, strongly co-occurred.

The CDR3 runs 15 residues from the cysteine to the phenylalanine. The only DNA kept is the CDR3, 45 bases in frame from the first base. Looking up the germline V gene yields CDR1 MNHEY and CDR2 SVGAGI. The junction shows trimming of 2 bases on V and 2 bases on J, and the gene matches do not reach 6 bases of it. In total, approximately 690 healthy bone marrow donors made up the cohort. At the time of sampling, all cohort members were nominally healthy, though unrecorded immune exposures were likely present. The donor was CMV seronegative and was included in the group of around 320 seronegative cohort members. Each donor provided a peripheral blood sample, and peripheral blood mononuclear cells were used for TCR beta sequencing. The Qiagen DNeasy Blood Extraction Kit was used to extract genomic DNA from the blood cell samples. Receptors were amplified or captured by the immunoSEQ multiplex PCR assay. For the multiplex PCR, a mixture combining 60 forward primers for TCR Vbeta segments and 13 reverse primers for TCR Jbeta segments was used. The CDR3 region of rearranged TCR beta genes was amplified from genomic DNA by a multiplex PCR assay. Amplified TCR beta libraries were sequenced as 87-base-pair reads on the Illumina HiSeq System. For the original study's pipeline: In a later analysis, some 80 million unique TCR beta chains were counted across the 666 repertoires, and roughly 9.9 million of these chains were shared by at least two donors. Raw reads were error-corrected and collapsed into unique sequences by a nearest-neighbor algorithm in which closely related sequences were merged to remove PCR and sequencing errors. To assign V, D and J gene segments, CDR3 sequences were aligned to IMGT reference sequences. For a sequence to be retained, a match of at least six nucleotides was required to both a V gene segment and a J gene segment. A rearrangement was called productive if the CDR3 had no stop codons and remained in frame with V and J, and every other rearrangement was called non-productive. CDR3 was defined according to IMGT convention as the region running from the second conserved V-encoded cysteine to the conserved J-encoded phenylalanine. Sequences without an unambiguous match to a single V gene segment were excluded from the earlier analysis of almost 600 of the donors. An earlier analysis of around 600 of the donors classified V segments as functional when productive rearrangements were above 56.7% and as segregating when the standard deviation between donors was above 5%. A statistical classification framework was built for diagnosing cytomegalovirus status from the catalog of TCR beta chain sequences. In a later analysis, V and J genes were assigned by comparing TCR nucleotide sequences against IMGT/GENE-DB human TR gene sequences. The TCRdist pipeline was used in a later analysis to assign CDR3 sequences and most-parsimonious VDJ recombination scenarios. In a later analysis, each TCR beta chain was defined by its CDR3 amino acid sequence together with its V-gene family, and reads without a unique V-gene family were excluded. As a way to deal with suspected cross-contamination and a sequencing artifact, a later analysis dropped approximately 590 nucleotide sequences that were highly shared and had low generation probability. In a later analysis, a clonal expansion index was calculated for each public chain from normalized within-repertoire ranks of inferred template counts. In a later analysis, generation probabilities were computed with a VDJ recombination model fitted to out-of-frame rearrangements, and the resulting probabilities were checked against IGoR. Hypergeometric tests were used in a later analysis to score TCR-TCR, TCR-HLA and TCR-CMV co-occurrence, with a repertoire-size bias correction applied to the TCR pairs. False discovery rates were estimated in a later analysis by permuting HLA or CMV assignments 20 times. In a later analysis, co-occurring TCRs were grouped using DBSCAN, with TCRdist sequence similarity added in when clustering inside HLA-allele-positive subsets. Repertoires with fewer than 30,000 or more than 120,000 public chains were left out of co-occurrence clustering, as were five repertoires with anomalous nucleotide sharing. TCRdb holds this immuneACCESS table with in-frame rearrangements only. Some clones are missing; in checked studies, unresolved V genes explain under half, and the rest has no known cause. Clone size and V and J calls were adopted from that table, with D and trimming inferred from the DNA. Recorded for this sample are about 120,000 clones; around 80% of them occurred a single time. More than 1% of the sample is held by the ten biggest clonotypes.

Turning to this clone: What antigen it recognizes has not been identified. Per-nucleotide qualities are absent, and no much larger clonotype sits a single base away.

The chain is encoded by TRBV6-5 joined to TRBJ2-7; TRBD1 fits 7 bases in the junction. This clonotype was sampled from a female donor in good health and CMV-seronegative. Sequenced input: PBMCs. The DNA reads TGTGCCAGCAGTTACACAGGGGCAATCACCTACGAGCAGTACTTC. It codes for CASSYTGAITYEQYF.